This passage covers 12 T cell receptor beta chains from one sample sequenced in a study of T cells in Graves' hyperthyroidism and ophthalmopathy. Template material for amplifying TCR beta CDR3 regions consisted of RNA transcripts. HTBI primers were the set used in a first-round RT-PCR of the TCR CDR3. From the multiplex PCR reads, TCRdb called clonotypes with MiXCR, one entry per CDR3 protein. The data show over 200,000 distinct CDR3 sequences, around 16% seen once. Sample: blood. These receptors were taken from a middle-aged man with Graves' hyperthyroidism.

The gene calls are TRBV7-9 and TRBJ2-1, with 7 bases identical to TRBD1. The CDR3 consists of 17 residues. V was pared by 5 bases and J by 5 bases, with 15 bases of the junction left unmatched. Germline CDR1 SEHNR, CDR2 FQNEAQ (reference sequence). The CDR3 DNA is TGTGCCAGCAGCCTTGGAAGGGACAGTGCTCTCGACAATGAGCAGTTCTTC. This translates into CASSLGRDSALDNEQFF. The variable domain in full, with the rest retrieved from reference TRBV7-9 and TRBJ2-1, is DTGVSQNPRHKITKRGQNVTFRCDPISEHNRLYWYRQTLGQGPEFLTYFQNEAQLEKSRLLSDRFSAERPKGSFSTLEIQRTEQGDSAMYLCASSLGRDSALDNEQFFGPGTRLTVL.

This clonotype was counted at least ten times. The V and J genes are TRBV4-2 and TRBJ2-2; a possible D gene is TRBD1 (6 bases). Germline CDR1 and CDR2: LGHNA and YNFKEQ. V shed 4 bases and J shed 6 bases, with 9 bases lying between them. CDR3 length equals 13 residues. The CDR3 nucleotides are TGTGCCAGCAGCCGTCCAGGGGCCGGGGAGCTGTTTTTT. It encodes CASSRPGAGELFF.

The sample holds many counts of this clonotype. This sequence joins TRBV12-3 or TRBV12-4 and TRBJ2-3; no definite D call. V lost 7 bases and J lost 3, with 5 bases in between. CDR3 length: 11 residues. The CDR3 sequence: CASNRTDTQYF. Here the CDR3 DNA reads TGTGCCAGCAACCGGACAGATACGCAGTATTTT.

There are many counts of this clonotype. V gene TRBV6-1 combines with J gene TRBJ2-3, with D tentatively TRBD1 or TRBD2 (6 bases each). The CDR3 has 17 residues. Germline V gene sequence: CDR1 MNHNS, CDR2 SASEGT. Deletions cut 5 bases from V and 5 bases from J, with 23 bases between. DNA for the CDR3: TGTGCCAGCAGTACCACCCAGACAGGCGGGGTTAGAGATACGCAGTATTTT. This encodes CASSTTQTGGVRDTQYF.

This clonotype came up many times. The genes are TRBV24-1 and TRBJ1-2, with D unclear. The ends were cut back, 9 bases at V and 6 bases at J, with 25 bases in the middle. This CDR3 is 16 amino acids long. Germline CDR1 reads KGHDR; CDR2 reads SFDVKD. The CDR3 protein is CATWKATVRESNGYTF. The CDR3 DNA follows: TGTGCCACCTGGAAAGCCACCGTTAGGGAGTCCAATGGCTACACCTTC.

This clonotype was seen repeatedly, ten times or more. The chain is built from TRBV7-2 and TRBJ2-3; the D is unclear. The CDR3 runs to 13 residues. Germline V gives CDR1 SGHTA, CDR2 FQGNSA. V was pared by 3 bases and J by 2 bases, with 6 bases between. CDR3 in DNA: TGTGCCAGCAGCTTGCAGAACACAGATACGCAGTATTTT. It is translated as CASSLQNTDTQYF. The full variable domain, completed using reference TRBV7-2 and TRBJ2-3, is GAGVSQSPSNKVTEKGKDVELRCDPISGHTALYWYRQSLGQGLEFLIYFQGNSAPDKSGLPSDRFSAERTGGSVSTLTIQRTQQEDSAVYLCASSLQNTDTQYFGPGTRLTVL.

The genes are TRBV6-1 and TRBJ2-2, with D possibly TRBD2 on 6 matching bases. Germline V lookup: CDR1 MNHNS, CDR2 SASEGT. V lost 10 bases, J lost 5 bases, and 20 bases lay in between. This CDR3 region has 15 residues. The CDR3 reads CATSGDGSRTGELFF. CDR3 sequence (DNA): TGTGCCACCTCGGGGGACGGGAGTCGGACCGGGGAGCTGTTTTTT.

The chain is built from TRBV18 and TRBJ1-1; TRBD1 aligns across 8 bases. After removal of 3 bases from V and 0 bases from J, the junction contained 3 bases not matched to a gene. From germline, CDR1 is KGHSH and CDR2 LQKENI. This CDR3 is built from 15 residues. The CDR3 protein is CASSPGQDLNTEAFF. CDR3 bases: TGTGCCAGCTCACCGGGACAGGACTTGAACACTGAAGCTTTCTTT.

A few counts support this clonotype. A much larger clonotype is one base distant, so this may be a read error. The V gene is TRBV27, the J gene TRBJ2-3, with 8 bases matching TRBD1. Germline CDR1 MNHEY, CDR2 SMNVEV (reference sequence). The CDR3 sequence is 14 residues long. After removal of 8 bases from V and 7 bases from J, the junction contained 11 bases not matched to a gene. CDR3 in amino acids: CASGIQGAGNTQYF. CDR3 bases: TGTGCCAGCGGTATCCAGGGGGCGGGTAATACGCAGTATTTT.

The CDR3 region has the DNA TGTGCCAGCAGCGGGCCCCCGGCGGGAGCTTTCTTT. Amino acids: CASSGPPAGAFF. J is TRBJ1-1 and V is TRBV6-2 or TRBV6-3, with unresolved D. Trimming shortened V by 6 bases and J by 10 bases, and 15 bases separated the two germline ends. The CDR3 is 12 amino acids. Per the germline V gene, CDR1 is MNHEY and CDR2 is SVGEGT.

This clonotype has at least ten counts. CDR3: CASRPSNTEAFF. In nucleotides, the CDR3 is TGTGCCAGCCGCCCTTCCAACACTGAAGCTTTCTTT. The rearrangement links TRBV6-2 or TRBV6-3 to TRBJ1-1, with no clear D. The CDR3 loop spans 12 amino acids. V lost 8 bases, J lost 2 bases, and 9 bases lay in between. CDR1 is MNHEY, CDR2 SVGEGT, per germline.

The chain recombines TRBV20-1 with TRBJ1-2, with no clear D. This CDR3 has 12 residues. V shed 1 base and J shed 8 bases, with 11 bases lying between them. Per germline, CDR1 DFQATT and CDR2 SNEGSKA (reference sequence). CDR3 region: CSARAKLAGYTF. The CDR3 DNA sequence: TGCAGTGCTAGAGCCAAACTGGCCGGCTACACCTTC.